These T cell receptor beta chains were read from a single sample in a study of OX40 agonist ivuxolimab in advanced cancers. Sequencing was performed with immunoSEQ multiplex PCR; in TCRdb, only in-frame clones are kept and a portion is missing. Among some 52,000 clones listed, 70% to 90% were seen once. Source: CD4+ or CD8+ T cells sorted from blood, taken in a trial of the OX40 agonist ivuxolimab. These receptors all come from an adult with an advanced solid tumor such as melanoma, head and neck, liver or kidney cancer. The conserved cysteine and the conserved F or W are not part of the CDR3 here.

TRBV28,TRBJ1-2,ASSRTGGNYGYT
TRBV5-1,TRBJ1-6,ASSLDRDRGSPLH
TRBV18,TRBJ1-2,ASSPPGQADYGYT
TRBV19,TRBJ2-5,ASSSGGTGEGETQY
TRBV5-4,TRBJ1-1,ASSLARANTEAF
TRBV11-2,TRBJ1-5,ASSLDGRVWYQPQH
TRBV4-2,TRBJ2-7,ASSRLARYEQY
TRBV2,TRBJ1-2,ASSEVGGNGYT
TRBV20-1,TRBJ1-1,SARENTEAF
TRBV2,TRBJ2-7,ASNNDGGSYEQY
TRBV29-1,TRBJ2-7,SVAQDSYEQY
TRBV5-1,TRBJ1-6,ASSLSYAETYNSPLH
TRBV6-1,TRBJ1-1,ASSELWGGHTEAF
TRBV27,TRBJ1-6,ASSLLRESPLH
TRBV15,TRBJ2-1,ATSIGGPSYNEQF
TRBV28,TRBJ1-2,ASSSRYGYT
TRBV6-1,TRBJ2-7,ASSAEGGREQY
TRBV5-1,TRBJ2-5,ASSLAELVGVETQY
TRBV13,TRBJ1-1,ASSVPGTATEAF
TRBV5-4,TRBJ1-6,ASGYRTGENSPLH
TRBV30,TRBJ1-1,AWRAWDRDAEAF
TRBV7-6,TRBJ1-1,ASSFRQGMTEAF
TRBV4-1,TRBJ1-1,ASTRQPQNPLNTEAF
TRBV15,TRBJ2-3,ATSRDLESSQY
TRBV5-6,TRBJ2-1,ASSLASGGATEQF
TRBV5-1,TRBJ1-1,ASSLTGSGTEAF
TRBV4-1,TRBJ2-3,ASSQTDTQY
TRBV2,TRBJ1-2,ASSPSRTDNYGYT
TRBV10-3,TRBJ2-6,AISDPRALPSGANVLT
TRBV7-8,TRBJ2-7,ASSYLTGVYEQY
TRBV6-1,TRBJ2-1,ASSESSRGMGF
TRBV5-1,TRBJ2-1,ASSLTFNEQF
TRBV5-4,TRBJ1-4,ASSLTGDEKLF
TRBV30,TRBJ2-7,AWSESRRGEQY
TRBV5-1,TRBJ1-6,ASRPGEGNSPLH
TRBV6-1,TRBJ2-7,ASMNLDSISYEQY
TRBV13,TRBJ1-6,ASSLGVNSPLH
TRBV6-6,TRBJ1-4,ASSTPRRGTNEKLF
TRBV30,TRBJ1-1,AWSSRGGGSLSEAF
TRBV6-6,TRBJ1-1,ASSYPRGRSTEAF
TRBV2,TRBJ2-1,ASSVGGGPFYEQF
TRBV18,TRBJ2-2,ASSPPSGASGELF
TRBV6-1,TRBJ2-6,ASSAGTASSGANVLT
TRBV12-5,TRBJ2-2,ASGPEKSELF
TRBV27,TRBJ1-1,ASSIRGFSSPEAF
TRBV7-8,TRBJ1-2,ASSLVNQGYGYT
TRBV7-2,TRBJ1-2,ASSLDPQLGGYT
TRBV28,TRBJ2-1,ASSLHSDRHNEQF
TRBV18,TRBJ2-2,ASSPEGAAGELF
TRBV29-1,TRBJ2-4,SVELSAKNIQY
TRBV29-1,TRBJ1-1,SVTGLFKGEAF
TRBV2,TRBJ2-4,ASTPSGLKGDIQY
TRBV5-1,TRBJ1-6,ASSLELAANSPLH
TRBV5-1,TRBJ2-3,ASREASSTDTQY